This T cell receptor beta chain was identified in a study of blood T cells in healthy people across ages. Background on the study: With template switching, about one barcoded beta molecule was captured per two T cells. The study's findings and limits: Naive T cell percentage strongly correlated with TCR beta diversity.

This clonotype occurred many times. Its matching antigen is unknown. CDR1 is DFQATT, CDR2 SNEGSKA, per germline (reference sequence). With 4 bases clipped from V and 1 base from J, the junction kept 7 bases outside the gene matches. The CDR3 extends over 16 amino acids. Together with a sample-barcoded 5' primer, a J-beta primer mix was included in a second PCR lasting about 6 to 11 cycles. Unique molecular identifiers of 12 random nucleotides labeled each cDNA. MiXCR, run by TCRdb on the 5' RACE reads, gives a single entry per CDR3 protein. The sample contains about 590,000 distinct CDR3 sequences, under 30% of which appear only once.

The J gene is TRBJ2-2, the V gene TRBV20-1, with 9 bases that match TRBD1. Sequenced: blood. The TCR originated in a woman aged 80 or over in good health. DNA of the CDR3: TGCAGTGCTACAGGGGACAGGGCGGTGAACACCGGGGAGCTGTTTTTT. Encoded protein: CSATGDRAVNTGELFF.